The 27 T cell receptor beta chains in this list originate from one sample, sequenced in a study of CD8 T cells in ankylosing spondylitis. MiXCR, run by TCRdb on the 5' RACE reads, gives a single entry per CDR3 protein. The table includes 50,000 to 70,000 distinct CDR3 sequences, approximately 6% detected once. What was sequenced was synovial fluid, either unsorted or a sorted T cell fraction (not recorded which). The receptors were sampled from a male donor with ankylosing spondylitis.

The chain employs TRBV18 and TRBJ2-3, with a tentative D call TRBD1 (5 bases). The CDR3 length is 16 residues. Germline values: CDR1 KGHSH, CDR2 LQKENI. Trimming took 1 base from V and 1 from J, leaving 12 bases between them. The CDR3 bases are TGTGCCAGCTCACCACGTCCAAAAGGGGGCACAGATACGCAGTATTTT. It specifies CASSPRPKGGTDTQYF.

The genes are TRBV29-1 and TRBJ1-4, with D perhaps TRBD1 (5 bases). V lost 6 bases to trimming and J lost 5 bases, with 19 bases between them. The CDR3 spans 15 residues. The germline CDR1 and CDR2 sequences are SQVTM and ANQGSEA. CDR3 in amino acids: CSVSGRDRGNEKLFF. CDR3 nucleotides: TGCAGCGTCTCAGGCCGGGACCGCGGAAATGAAAAACTGTTTTTT.

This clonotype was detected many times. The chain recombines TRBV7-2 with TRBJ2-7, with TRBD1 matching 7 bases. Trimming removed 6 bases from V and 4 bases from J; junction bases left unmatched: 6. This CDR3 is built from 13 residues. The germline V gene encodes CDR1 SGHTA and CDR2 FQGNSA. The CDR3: CASRPTGSYEQYF. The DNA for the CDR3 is TGTGCCAGCAGACCGACAGGGTCGTACGAGCAGTACTTC.

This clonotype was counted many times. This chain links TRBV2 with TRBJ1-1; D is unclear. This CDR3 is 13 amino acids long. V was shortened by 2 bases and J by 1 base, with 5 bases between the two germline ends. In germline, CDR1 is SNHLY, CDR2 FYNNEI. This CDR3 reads CASSELPNTEAFF. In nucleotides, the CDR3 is TGTGCCAGCAGTGAACTACCGAACACTGAAGCTTTCTTT.

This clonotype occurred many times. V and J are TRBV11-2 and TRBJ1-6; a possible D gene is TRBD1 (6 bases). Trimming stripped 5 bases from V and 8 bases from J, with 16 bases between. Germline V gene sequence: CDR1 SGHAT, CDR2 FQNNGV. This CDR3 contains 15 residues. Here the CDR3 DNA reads TGTGCCAGCAGCCAGCGCCACAGGGTTGATTCACCCCTCCACTTT. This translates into CASSQRHRVDSPLHF.

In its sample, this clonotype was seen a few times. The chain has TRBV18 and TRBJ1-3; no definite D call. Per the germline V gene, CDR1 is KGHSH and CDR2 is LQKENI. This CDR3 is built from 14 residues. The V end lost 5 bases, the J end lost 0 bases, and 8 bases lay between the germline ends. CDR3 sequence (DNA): TGTGCCAGCTCAGAAGGGAACTCTGGAAACACCATATATTTT. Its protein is CASSEGNSGNTIYF.

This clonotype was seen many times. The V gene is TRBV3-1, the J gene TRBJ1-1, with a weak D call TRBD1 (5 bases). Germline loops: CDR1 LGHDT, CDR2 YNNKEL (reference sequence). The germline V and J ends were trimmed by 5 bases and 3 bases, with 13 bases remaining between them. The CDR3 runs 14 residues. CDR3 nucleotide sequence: TGTGCCAGCAGCGTAGATTGGGGGGACACTGAAGCTTTCTTT. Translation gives CASSVDWGDTEAFF.

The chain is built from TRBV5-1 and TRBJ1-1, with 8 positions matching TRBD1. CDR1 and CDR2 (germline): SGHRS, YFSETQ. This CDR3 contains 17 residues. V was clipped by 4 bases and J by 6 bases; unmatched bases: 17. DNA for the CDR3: TGCGCCAGCAGCCTGATCGGGACAGGTGGGGGTATCTCTGAAGCTTTCTTT. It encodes CASSLIGTGGGISEAFF.

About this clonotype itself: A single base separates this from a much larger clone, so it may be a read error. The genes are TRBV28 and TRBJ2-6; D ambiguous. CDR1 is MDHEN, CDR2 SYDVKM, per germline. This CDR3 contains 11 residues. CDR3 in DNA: TGTGTCACCCAGAACGATTACGTCCTGACTTTC. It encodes CVTQNDYVLTF.

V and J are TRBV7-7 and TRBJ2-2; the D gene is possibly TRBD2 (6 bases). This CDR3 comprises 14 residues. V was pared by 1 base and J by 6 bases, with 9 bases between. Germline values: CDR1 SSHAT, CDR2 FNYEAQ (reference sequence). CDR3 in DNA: TGTGCCAGCAGCTTAGAGCGGGTTCCCGGGGAGCTGTTTTTT. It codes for CASSLERVPGELFF.

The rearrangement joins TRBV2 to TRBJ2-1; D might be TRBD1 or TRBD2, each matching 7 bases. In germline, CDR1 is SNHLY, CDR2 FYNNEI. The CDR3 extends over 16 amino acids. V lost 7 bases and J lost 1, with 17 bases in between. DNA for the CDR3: TGTGCCAGCACGGGGGGACCAGGGGGGTCCTACAATGAGCAGTTCTTC. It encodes CASTGGPGGSYNEQFF.

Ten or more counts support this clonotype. In nucleotides, the CDR3 is TGCGCCAGCAGCTTGGAACCAGGGGCAACTAATGAAAAACTGTTTTTT. The encoded protein is CASSLEPGATNEKLFF. The chain recombines TRBV5-1 with TRBJ1-4, with D possibly TRBD1 on 6 matching bases. The CDR3 contains 16 residues. The germline gives CDR1 SGHRS, CDR2 YFSETQ. Trimming took 0 bases from V and 0 from J, leaving 9 bases between them.

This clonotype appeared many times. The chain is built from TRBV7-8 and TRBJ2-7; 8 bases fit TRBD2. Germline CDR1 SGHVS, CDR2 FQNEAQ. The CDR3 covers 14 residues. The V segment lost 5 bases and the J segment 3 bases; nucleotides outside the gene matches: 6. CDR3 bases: TGTGCCAGCAGCCCGCGGACTAGCCTCTACGAGCAGTACTTC. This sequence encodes CASSPRTSLYEQYF.

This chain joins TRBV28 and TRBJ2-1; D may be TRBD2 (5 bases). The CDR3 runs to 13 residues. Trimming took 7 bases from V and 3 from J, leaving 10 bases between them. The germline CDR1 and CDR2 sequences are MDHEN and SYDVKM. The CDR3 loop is CASTERSYNEQFF. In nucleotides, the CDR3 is TGTGCCAGCACTGAGCGGAGCTACAATGAGCAGTTCTTC.

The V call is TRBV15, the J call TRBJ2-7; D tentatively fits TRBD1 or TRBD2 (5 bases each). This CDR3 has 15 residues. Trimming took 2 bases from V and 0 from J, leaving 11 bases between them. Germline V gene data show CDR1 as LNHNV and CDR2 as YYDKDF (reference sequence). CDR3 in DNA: TGTGCCACCAGCAGACTCCGGGACGGCTCCTACGAGCAGTACTTC. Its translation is CATSRLRDGSYEQYF.

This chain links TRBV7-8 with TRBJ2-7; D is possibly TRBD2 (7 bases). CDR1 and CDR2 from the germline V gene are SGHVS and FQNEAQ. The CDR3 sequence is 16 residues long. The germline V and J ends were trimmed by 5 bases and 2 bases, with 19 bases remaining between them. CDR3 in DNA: TGTGCCAGCAGCCCGAGGGGGGGGCAGGGTCCCTACGAGCAGTACTTC. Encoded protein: CASSPRGGQGPYEQYF.

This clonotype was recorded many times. This CDR3 is CSARAGAGYSYEQYF. The CDR3 DNA reads as TGCAGTGCTAGAGCTGGGGCAGGATATTCCTACGAGCAGTACTTC. V gene TRBV20-1 combines with J gene TRBJ2-7; D might be TRBD1 (5 bases). V lost 1 base, J lost 1 base, and 14 bases lay in between. The CDR3 has 15 amino acids. Germline V gives CDR1 DFQATT, CDR2 SNEGSKA (reference sequence).

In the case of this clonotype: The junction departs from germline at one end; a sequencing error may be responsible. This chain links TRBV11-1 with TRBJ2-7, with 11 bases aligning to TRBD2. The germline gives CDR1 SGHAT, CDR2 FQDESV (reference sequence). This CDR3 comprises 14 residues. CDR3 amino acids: CASSIAGGPYEQYF. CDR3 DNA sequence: TGTGCCAGCAGCATAGCGGGAGGGCCTTACGAGCAGTACTTC.

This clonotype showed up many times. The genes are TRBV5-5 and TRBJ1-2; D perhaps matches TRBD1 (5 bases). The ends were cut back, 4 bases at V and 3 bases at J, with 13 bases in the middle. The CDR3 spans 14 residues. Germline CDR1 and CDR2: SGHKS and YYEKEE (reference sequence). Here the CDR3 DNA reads TGTGCCAGCAGCCCCGATGGGGCAGACTATGGCTACACCTTC. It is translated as CASSPDGADYGYTF.

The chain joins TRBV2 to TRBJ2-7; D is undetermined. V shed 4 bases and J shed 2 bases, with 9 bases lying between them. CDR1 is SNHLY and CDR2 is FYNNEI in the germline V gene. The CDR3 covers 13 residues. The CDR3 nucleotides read TGTGCCAGCAGTGCTGGGCAGCCCTACGAGCAGTACTTC. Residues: CASSAGQPYEQYF.

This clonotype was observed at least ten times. CDR3: CSASLTSVSWETQYF. CDR3 DNA: TGCAGTGCTAGCCTCACTAGCGTATCATGGGAGACCCAGTACTTC. The V and J genes are TRBV20-1 and TRBJ2-5, with 7 bases aligning to TRBD2. CDR3 length: 15 residues. The V gene end was trimmed by 3 bases and the J gene end by 5 bases; junction bases not matched to a gene: 12. CDR1 DFQATT and CDR2 SNEGSKA come from the germline V gene (reference sequence).

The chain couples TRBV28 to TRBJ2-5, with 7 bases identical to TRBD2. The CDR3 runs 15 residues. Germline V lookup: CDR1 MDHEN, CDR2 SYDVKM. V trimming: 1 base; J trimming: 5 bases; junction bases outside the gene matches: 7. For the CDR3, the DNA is TGTGCCAGCAGTTTATATGCGGGAGAGGAGGAGACCCAGTACTTC. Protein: CASSLYAGEEETQYF.

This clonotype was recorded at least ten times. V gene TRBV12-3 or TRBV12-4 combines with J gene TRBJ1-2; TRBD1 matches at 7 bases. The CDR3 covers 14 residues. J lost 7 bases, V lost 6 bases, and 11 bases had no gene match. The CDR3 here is CASSRTDRVGGYTF. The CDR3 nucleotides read TGTGCCAGCAGCCGGACAGACAGGGTTGGTGGCTACACCTTC.

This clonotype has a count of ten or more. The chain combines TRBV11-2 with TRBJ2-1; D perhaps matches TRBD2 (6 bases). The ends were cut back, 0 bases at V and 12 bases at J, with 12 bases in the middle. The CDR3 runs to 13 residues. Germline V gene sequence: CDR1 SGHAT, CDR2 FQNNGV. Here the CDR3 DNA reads TGTGCCAGCAGCTTAGATGTGCTAGCGAGGCAGTTCTTC. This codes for CASSLDVLARQFF.

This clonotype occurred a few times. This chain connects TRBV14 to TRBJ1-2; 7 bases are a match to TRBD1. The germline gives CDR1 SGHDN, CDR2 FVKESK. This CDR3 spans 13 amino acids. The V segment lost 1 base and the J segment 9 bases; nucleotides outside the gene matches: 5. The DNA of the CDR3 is TGTGCCAGCAGCCAAGGGACAGGAACGCGCTACACCTTC. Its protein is CASSQGTGTRYTF.

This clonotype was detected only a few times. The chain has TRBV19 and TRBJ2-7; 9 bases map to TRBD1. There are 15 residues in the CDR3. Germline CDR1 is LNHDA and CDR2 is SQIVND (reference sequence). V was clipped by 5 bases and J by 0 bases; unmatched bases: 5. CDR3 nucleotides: TGTGCCAGTAGTCCCGGGACAGGGAGCTCCTACGAGCAGTACTTC. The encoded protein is CASSPGTGSSYEQYF.

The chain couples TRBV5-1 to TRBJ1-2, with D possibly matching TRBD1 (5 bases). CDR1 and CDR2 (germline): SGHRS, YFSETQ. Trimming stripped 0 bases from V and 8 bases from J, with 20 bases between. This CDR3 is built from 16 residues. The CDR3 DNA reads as TGCGCCAGCAGCTTGGGAGGTGGGGCAGCCGCTAGCGGCTACACCTTC. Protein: CASSLGGGAAASGYTF.